The next 10 T cell receptor beta chains were all read from a single sample in a study of blood T cell repertoires in COVID-19. This table comes from immunoSEQ multiplex PCR, and its TCRdb copy is limited to in-frame clones, with some not included. Of about 160,000 clones in the sample, roughly 79% are singletons; the top ten hold about 24%. Sequencing used peripheral blood. The receptors stem from a woman of 80 years or more with acute or convalescent COVID-19.

This clone was detected only once. This chain joins TRBV5-6 and TRBJ1-2; no clear D. Germline-derived CDR1 and CDR2 are SGHDT and YYEEEE. CDR3 length: 13 residues. With 4 bases removed from V and 3 bases from J, the gap between germline ends came to 10 bases. The DNA for the CDR3 is TGTGCCAGCAGCCCGGGGAGTGACTATGGCTACACCTTC. It is translated as CASSPGSDYGYTF.

J is TRBJ2-7 and V is TRBV6-5; TRBD1 agrees at 9 bases. This CDR3 is built from 15 residues. V lost 6 bases to trimming and J lost 3 bases; unmatched junction nucleotides: 9. Germline assignment: CDR1 MNHEY and CDR2 SVGAGI. This CDR3 reads CASSRTGTGNYEQYF. CDR3 nucleotide sequence: TGTGCCAGCAGCCGAACCGGGACAGGGAACTACGAGCAGTACTTC.

This clone was detected only a few times. V gene TRBV18 combines with J gene TRBJ1-5; D gene ambiguous. This CDR3 has 13 residues. In germline, CDR1 is KGHSH, CDR2 LQKENI. The V gene lost 3 bases and the J gene lost 5 bases, with 8 bases spanning the gap. The CDR3 here is CASSPLEDQPQHF. The CDR3 nucleotides are TGTGCCAGCTCACCGCTAGAGGATCAGCCCCAGCATTTT.

The rearrangement uses TRBV6-5 and TRBJ1-3; D call uncertain. Trimming removed 6 bases at V and 7 bases at J, with 13 bases between. This CDR3 region has 13 residues. Germline V gene data show CDR1 as MNHEY and CDR2 as SVGAGI. In DNA, the CDR3 is TGTGCCAGCAGACTACCAGCGGGGAACACCATATATTTT. Translation: CASRLPAGNTIYF.

The chain carries TRBV25-1 and TRBJ2-5, with D tentatively TRBD2 (6 bases). V shed 5 bases and J shed 7 bases, with 14 bases lying between them. The CDR3 contains 13 residues. CDR1 and CDR2 from the germline V gene are MGHDK and SYGVNS. The CDR3 here is CASSRKDGGTQYF. Written as DNA, the CDR3 is TGTGCCAGCAGTCGTAAGGACGGGGGGACCCAGTACTTC.

This clone has just one count. The V gene is TRBV4-1, the J gene TRBJ2-3, with D possibly TRBD2 on 6 matching bases. The CDR3 length is 16 residues. Trimming pared 4 bases from V and 0 bases from J, leaving 14 bases between. Germline CDR1 and CDR2: MGHRA and YSYEKL. CDR3 region: CASSRGTRDSTDTQYF. The CDR3 region has the DNA TGCGCCAGCAGCCGCGGGACCAGAGATAGCACAGATACGCAGTATTTT.

V gene TRBV6-4 combines with J gene TRBJ2-2; possibly TRBD2 for D (5 bases). The CDR3 runs to 13 residues. In germline, CDR1 is MRHNA, CDR2 SNTAGT. V gave up 3 bases and J gave up 4 bases, with 6 bases separating them. Here the CDR3 reads CASSESGTGELFF. In DNA form, the CDR3 reads TGTGCCAGCAGTGAGAGCGGCACCGGGGAGCTGTTTTTT.

This clone was seen a few times. The gene calls are TRBV19 and TRBJ1-1; tentatively, D is TRBD1 (5 bases). The CDR3 sequence is 15 residues long. V lost 1 base to trimming and J lost 0 bases, with 9 bases between them. Germline CDR1 is LNHDA and CDR2 is SQIVND (reference sequence). The CDR3 DNA sequence: TGTGCCAGTAGTATAGGGGGACTATTGAACACTGAAGCTTTCTTT. It yields the protein CASSIGGLLNTEAFF. Combining the CDR3 with reference TRBV19 and TRBJ1-1 gives the whole variable domain DGGITQSPKYLFRKEGQNVTLSCEQNLNHDAMYWYRQDPGQGLRLIYYSQIVNDFQKGDIAEGYSVSREKKESFPLTVTSAQKNPTAFYLCASSIGGLLNTEAFFGQGTRLTVV.

V is TRBV11-2 and J is TRBJ2-5; possibly TRBD1 for D (6 bases). The CDR3 totals 14 residues. The germline gives CDR1 SGHAT, CDR2 FQNNGV. The ends were cut back, 7 bases at V and 5 bases at J, with 17 bases in the middle. The CDR3 loop is CASTLFRGEETQYF. The CDR3, as DNA: TGTGCCAGCACCCTTTTCAGGGGAGAGGAGACCCAGTACTTC.

This chain connects TRBV5-5 to TRBJ2-2; D might be TRBD1 (5 bases). Looked up from germline, CDR1 is SGHKS and CDR2 is YYEKEE (reference sequence). V was pared by 0 bases and J by 8 bases, with 11 bases between. CDR3 length equals 14 residues. The CDR3 loop is CASSLVAGRGELFF. The CDR3 coding sequence is TGTGCCAGCAGCTTGGTTGCAGGGCGGGGGGAGCTGTTTTTT.